The 20 T cell receptor beta chains in this list originate from one sample, sequenced in a study of T cell repertoires in cytomegalovirus infection. TCRdb called the reads again in MiXCR, with one record for every CDR3 protein. The sample shows 150,000 to 200,000 distinct CDR3 sequences, about 28% of them seen only once. Sequences were obtained from PBMCs. The receptors here all came from a human donor in good health (CMV status not recorded). Some clones in this sample may be carry-over from other donors' samples.

The chain is built from TRBV2 and TRBJ2-1; D remains unclear. This CDR3 region has 13 residues. The germline V and J ends were trimmed by 8 bases and 0 bases, with 8 bases remaining between them. Germline CDR1 is SNHLY and CDR2 is FYNNEI. The CDR3 loop reads CASGSLSYNEQFF. CDR3 nucleotides: TGTGCCAGCGGCAGTCTCTCCTACAATGAGCAGTTCTTC.

This clonotype turned up a few times. V gene TRBV5-6 combines with J gene TRBJ1-1, with 9 bases lining up with TRBD1. CDR3 length: 15 amino acids. The J segment lost 2 bases and the V segment lost 4 bases, leaving 6 bases of the junction unmatched. Germline CDR1 SGHDT, CDR2 YYEEEE. The CDR3 bases are TGTGCCAGCAGCCCCGGGACAGGGAAAAACACTGAAGCTTTCTTT. Translated, it gives CASSPGTGKNTEAFF.

There are many counts of this clonotype. V usage is TRBV7-2 and J usage is TRBJ2-5; the D is unclear. The germline V and J ends were trimmed by 5 bases and 5 bases, with 18 bases remaining between them. The CDR3 extends over 15 amino acids. CDR1 and CDR2 from the germline V gene are SGHTA and FQGNSA. CDR3 in amino acids: CASSPWADEAETQYF. The CDR3 DNA reads as TGTGCCAGCAGCCCCTGGGCAGATGAGGCGGAGACCCAGTACTTC.

J is TRBJ1-2 and V is TRBV5-1, with a possible D match to TRBD1 (6 bases). Trimming left V 4 bases short and J 2 bases short, with 15 bases between. CDR1 is SGHRS and CDR2 is YFSETQ in the germline V gene. CDR3 size: 15 residues. The CDR3 nucleotides are TGCGCCAGCAGCCGCCTGGGGGGCACGAACTATGGCTACACCTTC. Amino acids: CASSRLGGTNYGYTF.

This chain connects TRBV4-3 to TRBJ2-3, with 7 nucleotides matching TRBD2. The CDR3 is 15 amino acids. The V segment lost 2 bases and the J segment 3 bases; nucleotides outside the gene matches: 5. Germline lookup yields CDR1 LGHNA and CDR2 YSLEER. As DNA, the CDR3 is TGCGCCAGCAGCCAATTGGCGGGGGTGACAGATACGCAGTATTTT. Protein product: CASSQLAGVTDTQYF.

The V call is TRBV7-2, the J call TRBJ2-1; D could derive from TRBD1 or TRBD2 (5 bases each). V was trimmed by 2 bases and J by 0 bases, leaving 17 bases between them. CDR3 length: 18 residues. Germline CDR1 SGHTA, CDR2 FQGNSA. In nucleotides, the CDR3 is TGTGCCAGCAGCTTATGGGGCGGGCCATCTAGCTCCTACAATGAGCAGTTCTTC. The encoded protein is CASSLWGGPSSSYNEQFF.

This chain joins TRBV12-3 or TRBV12-4 and TRBJ2-5; 9 nucleotides agree with TRBD1. There are 15 residues in the CDR3. Trimming at V came to 5 bases and at J to 2 bases, leaving 6 bases not matched to a gene. The CDR3 loop is CASSLGTGLQETQYF. The CDR3 nucleotides are TGTGCCAGCAGTCTCGGGACAGGGTTGCAAGAGACCCAGTACTTC.

This chain links TRBV7-2 with TRBJ1-1; 7 bases map to TRBD1. Germline assignment: CDR1 SGHTA and CDR2 FQGNSA. The CDR3 length is 13 residues. The V gene end was trimmed by 5 bases and the J gene end by 7 bases; junction bases not matched to a gene: 7. CDR3 sequence (DNA): TGTGCCAGCAGCACTAGGACAGGTCATGAAGCTTTCTTT. Translated, it gives CASSTRTGHEAFF.

In its sample, this clonotype was seen a few times. The chain joins TRBV7-9 to TRBJ1-6; D call uncertain. The V gene lost 5 bases and the J gene lost 10 bases, with 15 bases spanning the gap. The CDR3 sequence is 14 residues long. CDR1 is SEHNR, CDR2 FQNEAQ, per germline (reference sequence). The CDR3 protein is CASSLGRWGSPLHF. The CDR3 DNA sequence: TGTGCCAGCAGCCTAGGGCGTTGGGGATCACCCCTCCACTTT.

A few counts support this clonotype. The chain combines TRBV20-1 with TRBJ2-3, with 10 bases lining up with TRBD2. Germline CDR1 and CDR2: DFQATT and SNEGSKA (reference sequence). V shed 4 bases and J 0 bases; nucleotides not matched to a gene: 7. The CDR3 extends over 16 amino acids. The CDR3 DNA sequence: TGCAGTGCTAACCTAGCGGGGGACCTCAGCACAGATACGCAGTATTTT. It specifies CSANLAGDLSTDTQYF.

The chain recombines TRBV15 with TRBJ2-7; D gene uncertain. The CDR3 is 16 residues long. The V and J ends lost 0 bases and 5 bases respectively, with 17 bases between them. The germline V gene encodes CDR1 LNHNV and CDR2 YYDKDF (reference sequence). Here the CDR3 DNA reads TGTGCCACCAGCAGAGATAAAACCAGTTTGACCGACGAGCAGTACTTC. It is translated as CATSRDKTSLTDEQYF.

This clonotype was seen more than once but under ten times. CDR3 amino acids: CASSVERNTEAFF. Written as DNA, the CDR3 is TGTGCCAGCAGCGTAGAACGGAACACTGAAGCTTTCTTT. The rearrangement joins TRBV7-2 to TRBJ1-1; D is ambiguous. This CDR3 is 13 amino acids long. CDR1 and CDR2 (germline): SGHTA, FQGNSA. V gave up 5 bases and J gave up 1 base, with 8 bases separating them.

A note on this clonotype: A much larger clone lies one base from this, so it may be a read error. This chain connects TRBV7-8 to TRBJ1-2; D is unclear. V was trimmed by 2 bases and J by 8 bases, leaving 12 bases between them. The germline gives CDR1 SGHVS, CDR2 FQNEAQ. This CDR3 has 13 residues. CDR3 DNA: TGTGCCAGCAGCTTATGCGTGGAGGGCGGCTACACCTTC. Encoded protein: CASSLCVEGGYTF.

This chain uses TRBV20-1 with TRBJ1-1; possibly TRBD1 for D (6 bases). This CDR3 is 14 amino acids long. V shed 0 bases and J shed 1 base, with 9 bases lying between them. The V gene's germline CDR1 is DFQATT and CDR2 SNEGSKA (reference sequence). For the CDR3, the DNA is TGCAGTGCTAGAGATCAACAGGGGAACACTGAAGCTTTCTTT. It specifies CSARDQQGNTEAFF.

This clonotype was detected a few times. The chain recombines TRBV30 with TRBJ2-1, with D hard to call. The V gene's germline CDR1 is GTSNPN and CDR2 SVGIG (reference sequence). The V end lost 5 bases, the J end lost 9 bases, and 23 bases lay between the germline ends. This CDR3 contains 15 residues. The CDR3 region is CAWGVKGLRLSEQFF. The DNA of the CDR3 is TGTGCCTGGGGGGTGAAAGGCCTCCGTCTCAGTGAGCAGTTCTTC.

The V call is TRBV9, the J call TRBJ1-2; D gene uncertain. Germline CDR1 SGDLS, CDR2 YYNGEE. The V end was cut by 3 bases, the J end by 3 bases, with 15 bases between. The CDR3 has 15 residues. The CDR3 DNA reads TGTGCCAGCAGCGCCCCCCCAGCGGGTTACTATGGCTACACCTTC. Protein: CASSAPPAGYYGYTF.

The sample holds a few counts of this clonotype. V usage is TRBV6-6 and J usage is TRBJ2-4, with 9 bases aligning to TRBD1. CDR1 and CDR2 from the germline V gene are MNHNY and SVGAGI (reference sequence). This CDR3 is 15 amino acids long. Unmatched junction bases numbered 3, after V lost 0 bases and J lost 6 bases. Here the CDR3 DNA reads TGTGCCAGCAGTTACTCGGGGACAGGGTCAAACATTCAGTACTTC. It specifies CASSYSGTGSNIQYF.

This rearrangement joins TRBV12-3 or TRBV12-4 to TRBJ2-7; no reliable D call. CDR3 size: 12 residues. V shed 6 bases and J shed 1 base, with 7 bases lying between them. This chain's CDR3 is CASSPGSYEQYF. CDR3 nucleotide sequence: TGTGCCAGCAGCCCTGGGTCCTACGAGCAGTACTTC.

Many counts were recorded for this clonotype. The chain employs TRBV7-2 and TRBJ1-5; no reliable D call. V lost 4 bases and J 3 bases, leaving 10 bases between the germline ends. The V gene's germline CDR1 is SGHTA and CDR2 FQGNSA. The CDR3 spans 14 residues. The CDR3 DNA follows: TGTGCCAGCAGCTACCAGCCCGACAATCAGCCCCAGCATTTT. This translates into CASSYQPDNQPQHF.

This clonotype was counted a few times. The CDR3 DNA is TGTGCCAGCAGCCCTCCCGGGGGCGGCGGCTACACCTTC. Translated, it gives CASSPPGGGGYTF. The V gene is TRBV2, the J gene TRBJ1-2; TRBD1 might be the D (6 bases). Germline CDR1 is SNHLY and CDR2 is FYNNEI. The CDR3 is 13 residues long. V was cut by 6 bases and J by 8 bases, with 16 bases left in between.